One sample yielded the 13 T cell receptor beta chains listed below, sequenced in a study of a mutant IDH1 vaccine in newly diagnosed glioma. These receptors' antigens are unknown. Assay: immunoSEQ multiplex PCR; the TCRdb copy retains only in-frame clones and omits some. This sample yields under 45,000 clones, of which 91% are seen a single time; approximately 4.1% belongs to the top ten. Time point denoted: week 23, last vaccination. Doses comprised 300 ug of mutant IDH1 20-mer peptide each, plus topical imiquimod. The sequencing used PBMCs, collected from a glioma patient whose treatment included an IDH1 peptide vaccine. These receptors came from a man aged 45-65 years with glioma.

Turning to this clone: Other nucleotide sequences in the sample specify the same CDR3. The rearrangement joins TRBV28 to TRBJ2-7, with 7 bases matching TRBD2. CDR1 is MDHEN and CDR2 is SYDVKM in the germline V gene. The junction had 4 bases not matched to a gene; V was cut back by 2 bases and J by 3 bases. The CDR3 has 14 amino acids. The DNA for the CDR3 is TGTGCCAGCAGTTTAACGGGGAGGGGCTACGAGCAGTACTTC. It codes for CASSLTGRGYEQYF.

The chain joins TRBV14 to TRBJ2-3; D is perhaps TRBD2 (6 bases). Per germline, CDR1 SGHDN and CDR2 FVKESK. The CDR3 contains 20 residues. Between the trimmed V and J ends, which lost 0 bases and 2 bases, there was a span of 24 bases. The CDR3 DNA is TGTGCCAGCAGCCAAGAAGATTGGTGGGACTCTTACCTTGTCACAGATACGCAGTATTTT. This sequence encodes CASSQEDWWDSYLVTDTQYF.

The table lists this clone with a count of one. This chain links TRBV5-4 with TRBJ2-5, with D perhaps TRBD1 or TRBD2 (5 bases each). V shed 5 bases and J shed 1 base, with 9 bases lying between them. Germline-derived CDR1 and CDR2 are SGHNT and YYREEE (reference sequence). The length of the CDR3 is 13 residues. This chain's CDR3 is CASRSGTQETQYF. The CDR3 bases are TGTGCCAGCAGGTCCGGGACCCAAGAGACCCAGTACTTC.

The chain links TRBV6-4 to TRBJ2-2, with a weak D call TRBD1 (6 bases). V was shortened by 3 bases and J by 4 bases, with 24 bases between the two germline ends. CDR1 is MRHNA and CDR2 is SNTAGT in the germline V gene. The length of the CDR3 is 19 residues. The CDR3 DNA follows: TGTGCCAGCAGTGATCACTCCCCCAGGGGACGGCTGCCCACCGGGGAGCTGTTTTTT. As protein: CASSDHSPRGRLPTGELFF.

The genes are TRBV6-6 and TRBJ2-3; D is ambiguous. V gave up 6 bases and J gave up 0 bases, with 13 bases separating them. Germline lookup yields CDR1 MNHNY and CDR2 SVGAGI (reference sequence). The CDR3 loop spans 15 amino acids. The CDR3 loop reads CASRRDSPSTDTQYF. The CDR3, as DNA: TGTGCCAGCAGGAGAGACTCTCCTAGCACAGATACGCAGTATTTT.

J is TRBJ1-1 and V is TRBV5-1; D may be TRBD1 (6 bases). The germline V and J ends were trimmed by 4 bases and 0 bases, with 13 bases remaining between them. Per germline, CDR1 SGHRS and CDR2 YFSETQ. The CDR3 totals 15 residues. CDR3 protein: CASSITTGMNTEAFF. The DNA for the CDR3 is TGCGCCAGCAGCATAACCACAGGGATGAACACTGAAGCTTTCTTT.

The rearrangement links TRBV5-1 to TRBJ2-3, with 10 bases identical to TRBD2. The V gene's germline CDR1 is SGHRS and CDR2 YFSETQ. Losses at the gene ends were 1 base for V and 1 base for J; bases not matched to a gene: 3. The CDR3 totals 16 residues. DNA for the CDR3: TGCGCCAGCAGCTTGCAGCGGGGGGGAGGCACAGATACGCAGTATTTT. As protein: CASSLQRGGGTDTQYF.

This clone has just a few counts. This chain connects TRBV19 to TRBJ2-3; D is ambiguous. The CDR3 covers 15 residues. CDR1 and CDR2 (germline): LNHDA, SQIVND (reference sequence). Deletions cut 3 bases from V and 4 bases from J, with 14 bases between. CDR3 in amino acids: CASSMVTVMSDTQYF. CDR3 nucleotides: TGTGCCAGTAGTATGGTTACGGTAATGTCAGATACGCAGTATTTT.

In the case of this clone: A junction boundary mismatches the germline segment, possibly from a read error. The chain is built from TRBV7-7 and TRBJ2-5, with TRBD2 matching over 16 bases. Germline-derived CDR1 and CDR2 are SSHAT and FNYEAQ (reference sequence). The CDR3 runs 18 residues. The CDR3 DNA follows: TGTGCTAGCAGCTTAGGGACTAGCGGGAGGGCCGGGTCGGAGACCCAGTACTTC. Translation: CASSLGTSGRAGSETQYF.

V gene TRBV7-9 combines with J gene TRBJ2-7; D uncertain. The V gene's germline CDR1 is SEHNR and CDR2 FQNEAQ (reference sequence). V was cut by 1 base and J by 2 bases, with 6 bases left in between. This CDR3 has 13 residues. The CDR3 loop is CASSLGGPYEQYF. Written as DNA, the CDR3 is TGTGCCAGCAGCTTAGGGGGTCCCTACGAGCAGTACTTC.

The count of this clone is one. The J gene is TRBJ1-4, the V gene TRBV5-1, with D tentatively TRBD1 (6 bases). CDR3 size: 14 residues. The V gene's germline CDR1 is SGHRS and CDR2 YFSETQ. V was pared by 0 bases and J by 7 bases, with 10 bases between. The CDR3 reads CASSLGQGSEKLFF. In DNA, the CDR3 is TGCGCCAGCAGCTTGGGTCAGGGGAGTGAAAAACTGTTTTTT.

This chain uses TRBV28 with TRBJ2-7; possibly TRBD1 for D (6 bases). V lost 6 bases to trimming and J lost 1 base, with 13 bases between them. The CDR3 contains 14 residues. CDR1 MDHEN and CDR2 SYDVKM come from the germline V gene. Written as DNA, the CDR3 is TGTGCCAGCAGCCAGAGGACAGCTTCCTACGAGCAGTACTTC. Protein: CASSQRTASYEQYF.

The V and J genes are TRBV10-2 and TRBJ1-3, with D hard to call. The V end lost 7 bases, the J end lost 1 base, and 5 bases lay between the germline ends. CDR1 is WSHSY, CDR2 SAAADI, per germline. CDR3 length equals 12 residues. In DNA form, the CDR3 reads TGCGCCAGCACCGGATCTGGAAACACCATATATTTT. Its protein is CASTGSGNTIYF.